This TCR beta chain was found in a study of CD8 T cells in Susac syndrome. Sequencing targeted TCR beta in blood CD8+ and CD4+ T cells. TEMRA cells were FACS-enriched, unlike CD8+ and CD4+ T cells, which were negatively isolated. The CDR3 is 14 amino acids. V was cut by 5 bases and J by 3 bases, with 13 bases left in between. Germline loops: CDR1 SEHNR, CDR2 FQNEAQ (reference sequence). RNA in amounts of roughly 0.45 to 1 ug was reverse transcribed with random hexamers. TCR beta CDR3 was amplified by immunoSEQ multiplex PCR. This amplification extended across 54 Vbeta and 13 Jbeta segments. TCRdb re-derived calls from the immunoSEQ multiplex PCR reads in MiXCR, one entry per CDR3 protein. The sample lists roughly 400,000 distinct CDR3 sequences; 75% to 90% were seen once.

V gene TRBV7-9 combines with J gene TRBJ1-2, with D possibly matching TRBD1 (6 bases). The TCR originated in a human donor with multiple sclerosis. The sample taken for sequencing was CD8+ T cells from PBMCs. This CDR3 reads CASSPPTGDYGYTF. The CDR3 DNA reads TGTGCCAGCAGCCCCCCGACAGGAGACTATGGCTACACCTTC.